Following are 17 T cell receptor beta chains from one sample sequenced in a study of cytomegalovirus exposure and HLA in healthy donors. PCR used 60 Vbeta primers and 13 Jbeta primers. Only in-frame clones appear in the TCRdb table, and some are missing; sequencing was by immunoSEQ multiplex PCR. This sample yields 150,000 to 180,000 clones, of which roughly 75% are seen a single time; 1.3% to 1.5% belongs to the top ten. The sequenced material came from PBMCs. These receptors came from a man aged 18 to 35 in good health and CMV-seronegative.

The CDR3 loop is CASSYRTDRGNEKLFF. In DNA, the CDR3 is TGTGCCAGCAGTTACCGCACGGACAGGGGGAATGAAAAACTGTTTTTT. The chain links TRBV6-6 to TRBJ1-4, with 10 bases identical to TRBD1. The V gene's germline CDR1 is MNHNY and CDR2 SVGAGI (reference sequence). V lost 2 bases to trimming and J lost 5 bases; unmatched junction nucleotides: 5. The CDR3 sequence is 16 residues long.

V and J are TRBV30 and TRBJ1-1, with D possibly matching TRBD1 (5 bases). In germline, CDR1 is GTSNPN, CDR2 SVGIG (reference sequence). Deletions cut 4 bases from V and 1 base from J, with 13 bases between. This CDR3 is built from 14 residues. The chain's CDR3 is CAWNHGGENTEAFF. CDR3 DNA: TGTGCCTGGAATCACGGAGGGGAGAACACTGAAGCTTTCTTT.

The chain combines TRBV7-8 with TRBJ1-1, with unresolved D. This CDR3 is 18 amino acids long. V dropped 2 bases and J dropped 0 bases, with 19 bases sitting between them. Germline V CDR1 and CDR2: SGHVS, FQNEAQ. CDR3 in amino acids: CASSLFGKKTPLNTEAFF. In DNA, the CDR3 is TGTGCCAGCAGCTTATTCGGGAAGAAGACACCTTTGAACACTGAAGCTTTCTTT. Full variable domain (missing parts from reference TRBV7-8 and TRBJ1-1): GAGVSQSPRYKVAKRGQDVALRCDPISGHVSLFWYQQALGQGPEFLTYFQNEAQLDKSGLPSDRFFAERPEGSVSTLKIQRTQQEDSAVYLCASSLFGKKTPLNTEAFFGQGTRLTVV.

The chain couples TRBV6-4 to TRBJ2-1, with TRBD1 matching 9 bases. CDR1 and CDR2 from the germline V gene are MRHNA and SNTAGT. V trimming: 0 bases; J trimming: 4 bases; junction bases outside the gene matches: 4. The CDR3 is 16 residues long. CDR3 sequence: CASSDSGTGSYNEQFF. CDR3 coding DNA: TGTGCCAGCAGTGACTCCGGGACAGGGAGTTACAATGAGCAGTTCTTC.

This clone was picked up a small number of times. The chain is built from TRBV14 and TRBJ1-4, with TRBD1 identical over 8 bases. The germline V gene encodes CDR1 SGHDN and CDR2 FVKESK. The CDR3 is 14 amino acids. V gave up 3 bases and J gave up 10 bases; unmatched junction bases: 7. CDR3 sequence (DNA): TGTGCCAGCAGCCAGACAGGGGTTGTGCGAAAACTGTTTTTT. Protein sequence: CASSQTGVVRKLFF.

In regard to this clone: Compared with germline, one end of the junction differs, possibly owing to a read error. The chain is built from TRBV27 and TRBJ1-2; D might be TRBD1 (6 bases). Germline V gene lookup returns CDR1 MNHEY and CDR2 SMNVEV (reference sequence). CDR3 length equals 13 residues. The CDR3 protein is CAGSLQGPHGYTF. CDR3 nucleotide sequence: TGTGCCGGCAGTTTACAGGGCCCGCATGGCTACACCTTC.

The chain links TRBV6-5 to TRBJ2-3, with 7 bases matching TRBD1. The germline V gene has CDR1 MNHEY and CDR2 SVGAGI. This CDR3 has 15 amino acids. V gave up 4 bases and J gave up 0 bases; unmatched junction bases: 4. Here the CDR3 reads CASSFQGQSTDTQYF. As DNA, the CDR3 is TGTGCCAGCAGTTTCCAGGGACAGAGCACAGATACGCAGTATTTT.

This clone showed up just once. The rearrangement uses TRBV7-7 and TRBJ2-7, with a weak D call TRBD1 (6 bases). V was trimmed by 5 bases and J by 2 bases, leaving 10 bases between them. CDR1 and CDR2 (germline): SSHAT, FNYEAQ (reference sequence). CDR3 length: 13 amino acids. CDR3 region: CASSTGTPYEQYF. The DNA for the CDR3 is TGTGCCAGCAGCACCGGGACACCCTACGAGCAGTACTTC. The whole variable domain, remainder taken from reference TRBV7-7 and TRBJ2-7, is GAGVSQSPRYKVTKRGQDVTLRCDPISSHATLYWYQQALGQGPEFLTYFNYEAQPDKSGLPSDRFSAERPEGSISTLTIQRTEQRDSAMYRCASSTGTPYEQYFGPGTRLTVT.

This clone showed up just once. The rearrangement uses TRBV19 and TRBJ2-1, with D uncertain. Germline CDR1 is LNHDA and CDR2 is SQIVND (reference sequence). The V end lost 3 bases, the J end lost 10 bases, and 7 bases lay between the germline ends. The CDR3 is 11 residues long. CDR3 loop: CASSIGWEQFF. The DNA for the CDR3 is TGTGCCAGTAGTATCGGGTGGGAGCAGTTCTTC.

V gene TRBV4-3 combines with J gene TRBJ2-7, with 7 bases identical to TRBD2. This CDR3 is built from 15 residues. The V and J ends lost 1 base and 2 bases, in that order; junction bases with no gene match: 5. CDR1 is LGHNA and CDR2 is YSLEER in the germline V gene. The CDR3 DNA follows: TGCGCCAGCAGCCAAGTGACTAGCAGACCCTACGAGCAGTACTTC. Translating gives CASSQVTSRPYEQYF.

This clone has only one observation. One junction end does not reproduce the germline sequence, and a read error may be involved. The chain carries TRBV7-2 and TRBJ1-5, with 7 positions matching TRBD1. There are 15 residues in the CDR3. Per the germline V gene, CDR1 is SGHTA and CDR2 is FQGNSA. CDR3 nucleotide sequence: TGTGCCAGCAGCCGGATCGGGACAGAGAATCGGCCCCAGCATTTT. It specifies CASSRIGTENRPQHF.

The gene calls are TRBV6-5 and TRBJ2-7; 11 bases match TRBD2. Germline CDR1 is MNHEY and CDR2 is SVGAGI. The CDR3 totals 16 residues. The V gene end was trimmed by 4 bases and the J gene end by 2 bases; junction bases not matched to a gene: 7. This CDR3 reads CASSWSSGRPAYEQYF. Here the CDR3 DNA reads TGTGCCAGCAGTTGGTCTAGCGGGAGGCCTGCCTACGAGCAGTACTTC.

The chain uses TRBV7-9 and TRBJ2-1; possibly TRBD2 for D (6 bases). Per germline, CDR1 SEHNR and CDR2 FQNEAQ (reference sequence). The CDR3 is 14 residues long. Trimming took 5 bases from V and 2 from J, leaving 10 bases between them. CDR3 sequence reads: CASSAGSAYNEQFF. Here the CDR3 DNA reads TGTGCCAGCAGCGCGGGAAGTGCCTACAATGAGCAGTTCTTC.

V usage is TRBV10-1 and J usage is TRBJ2-7; D might be TRBD2 (6 bases). Trimming removed 4 bases at V and 3 bases at J, with 10 bases between. From germline, CDR1 is WNHNN and CDR2 SYGVQD (reference sequence). The CDR3 is 13 residues long. DNA for the CDR3: TGCGCCAGCAGTGGAACTAGCAGCTACGAGCAGTACTTC. Its protein is CASSGTSSYEQYF.

The chain joins TRBV28 to TRBJ2-7; 7 bases map to TRBD1. In germline, CDR1 is MDHEN, CDR2 SYDVKM. This CDR3 has 14 amino acids. With V trimmed by 5 bases and J by 2 bases, 6 bases remained unmatched. CDR3 in amino acids: CASSHPTGTYEQYF. CDR3 nucleotides: TGTGCCAGCAGTCATCCGACAGGGACCTACGAGCAGTACTTC.

The chain recombines TRBV9 with TRBJ1-1; a possible D gene is TRBD1 (5 bases). The V gene lost 3 bases and the J gene lost 0 bases, with 12 bases spanning the gap. Germline CDR1 reads SGDLS; CDR2 reads YYNGEE. CDR3 length: 15 amino acids. CDR3 sequence: CASSAETAMNTEAFF. In nucleotides, the CDR3 is TGTGCCAGCAGCGCAGAGACAGCGATGAACACTGAAGCTTTCTTT.

This clone turned up a few times. The genes are TRBV6-6 and TRBJ1-5; TRBD1 matches at 7 bases. The length of the CDR3 is 15 residues. V was pared by 5 bases and J by 5 bases, with 9 bases of the junction left unmatched. The germline gives CDR1 MNHNY, CDR2 SVGAGI (reference sequence). The CDR3 nucleotides are TGTGCCAGCAGTCCCCCGGGACAGACAGATCAGCCCCAGCATTTT. Translation: CASSPPGQTDQPQHF.